This T cell receptor (beta chain) was profiled in a study of cytomegalovirus exposure and HLA in healthy donors. Study in general: T cells numbering around 170 million yielded some 120 million unique TCR beta sequences in an earlier analysis. From donors who were HLA-typed, an early data release held 70 million to 90 million unique TCRs.

The PCR had 60 Vbeta and 13 Jbeta primers. This table comes from immunoSEQ multiplex PCR, and its TCRdb copy is limited to in-frame clones, with some not included. The sample contains around 170,000 clones, around four fifths of which appear only once. Comments on this clone: Its antigen is currently unknown.

Per germline, CDR1 LNHNV and CDR2 YYDKDF (reference sequence). Trimming shortened V by 4 bases and J by 1 base, and 19 bases separated the two germline ends. The CDR3 has 17 residues. Study results and caveats: CMV antigen specificity of a few CMV-associated chains was confirmed in vitro.

The clonotype originates from a male donor in good health and CMV-seronegative. The rearrangement uses TRBV15 and TRBJ1-2; D remains ambiguous. Material: PBMCs. Written as DNA, the CDR3 is TGTGCCACCAGCACCCCAACCAGGCCGCCTGATAACTATGGCTACACCTTC. Encoded protein: CATSTPTRPPDNYGYTF. Full variable domain (rest looked up from reference TRBV15 and TRBJ1-2): DAMVIQNPRYQVTQFGKPVTLSCSQTLNHNVMYWYQQKSSQAPKLLFHYYDKDFNNEADTPDNFQSRRPNTSFCFLDIRSPGLGDTAMYLCATSTPTRPPDNYGYTFGSGTRLTVV.